One and the same sample provided the 13 T cell receptor beta chains below, sequenced in a study of CD4 T cells in relation to SARS-CoV-2 and coronaviruses. Unexposed donor CD4+ T cells date from 2011-2018, before the COVID-19 pandemic. The protocol was immunoSEQ multiplex PCR, while the TCRdb copy is restricted to in-frame clones and leaves out a portion. The sample consists of 65,000 or so clones, over 80% of them appearing once. Sequences were obtained from memory CD4+ T cells from PBMCs. The origin of the receptors is a human donor in good health.

J is TRBJ1-4 and V is TRBV2; D not resolved. Trimming removed 9 bases at V and 0 bases at J, with 11 bases between. Germline V gene sequence: CDR1 SNHLY, CDR2 FYNNEI. The CDR3 sequence is 14 residues long. CDR3 residues: CASSSTATNEKLFF. The CDR3 nucleotides are TGTGCCAGTTCTTCCACTGCAACTAATGAAAAACTGTTTTTT.

V usage is TRBV4-2 and J usage is TRBJ2-1, with 7 bases that match TRBD2. CDR3 length equals 18 residues. J lost 6 bases, V lost 4 bases, and 18 bases had no gene match. The germline V gene encodes CDR1 LGHNA and CDR2 YNFKEQ. The DNA for the CDR3 is TGTGCCAGCAGCCTAAGGGCTAGCGGAGAGCTGGTTGGCAATGAGCAGTTCTTC. Its translation is CASSLRASGELVGNEQFF.

The gene calls are TRBV28 and TRBJ2-2; no reliable D call. The CDR3 sequence is 14 residues long. V lost 4 bases, J lost 6 bases, and 12 bases lay in between. Per germline, CDR1 MDHEN and CDR2 SYDVKM. The chain's CDR3 is CASSSPTGSGELFF. For the CDR3, the DNA is TGTGCCAGCAGTTCCCCCACGGGCTCCGGGGAGCTGTTTTTT.

The chain employs TRBV1 and TRBJ2-3; the table assigns TRBD2, which was not confirmed against the DNA. TRBV1 represents a pseudogene. The CDR3 loop spans 16 amino acids. The DNA for the CDR3 is TGCACCAGCAGTTGCCGACTAGCGGGGAGCACAGATACGCAGTATTTT. Translating gives CTSSCRLAGSTDTQYF.

The genes are TRBV7-9 and TRBJ1-1; the match to TRBD1 covers 10 bases. With V trimmed by 4 bases and J by 6 bases, 11 bases remained unmatched. The CDR3 sequence is 16 residues long. CDR1 and CDR2 from the germline V gene are SEHNR and FQNEAQ (reference sequence). The CDR3 DNA reads as TGTGCCAGCAGCTCACTTGACAGGGGGCGCATCTCTGAAGCTTTCTTT. Its protein product is CASSSLDRGRISEAFF.

This sequence joins TRBV29-1 and TRBJ1-1; D remains ambiguous. The CDR3 runs 13 residues. CDR1 SQVTM and CDR2 ANQGSEA come from the germline V gene. V gave up 8 bases and J gave up 0 bases, with 13 bases separating them. The CDR3 nucleotides read TGCAGCATCCAAGGGCCGATGAACACTGAAGCTTTCTTT. It is translated as CSIQGPMNTEAFF.

With regard to this clone: The junction departs from germline at one end; a sequencing error may be responsible. The chain couples TRBV7-7 to TRBJ2-1; 8 bases match TRBD1. In germline, CDR1 is SSHAT, CDR2 FNYEAQ (reference sequence). The CDR3 sequence is 13 residues long. The CDR3 nucleotides read TGTGCTAGCAGCATAGACAGGGGCAATGAGCAGTTCTTC. Encoded protein: CASSIDRGNEQFF. The full variable domain, in which reference TRBV7-7 and TRBJ2-1 provide the parts outside the CDR3, is GAGVSQSPRYKVTKRGQDVTLRCDPISSHATLYWYQQALGQGPEFLTYFNYEAQPDKSGLPSDRFSAERPEGSISTLTIQRTEQRDSAMYRCASSIDRGNEQFFGPGTRLTVL.

The genes are TRBV29-1 and TRBJ2-3; TRBD2 matches 13 bases. This CDR3 comprises 13 residues. Germline-derived CDR1 and CDR2 are SQVTM and ANQGSEA. V lost 5 bases to trimming and J lost 5 bases; unmatched junction nucleotides: 1. CDR3 amino acids: CSVRTSGRDTQYF. For the CDR3, the DNA is TGCAGCGTTCGGACTAGCGGGAGAGATACGCAGTATTTT.

This chain's CDR3 is CASSVRDTATYEQYF. The CDR3 coding sequence is TGCGCCAGCAGCGTTCGGGACACCGCAACGTACGAGCAGTACTTC. This rearrangement joins TRBV5-1 to TRBJ2-7; perhaps TRBD1 as D (6 bases). Germline assignment: CDR1 SGHRS and CDR2 YFSETQ. The CDR3 covers 15 residues. The V gene lost 4 bases and the J gene lost 4 bases, with 18 bases spanning the gap.

The genes are TRBV3-1 (or the pseudogene TRBV3-2) and TRBJ2-3, with unresolved D. Trimming removed 0 bases from V and 7 bases from J, with 17 bases in between. From germline, CDR1 is LGHDT and CDR2 YNNKEL (reference sequence). The CDR3 is made up of 16 amino acids. CDR3 bases: TGTGCCAGCAGCCAAGAACGTGCTGTGCGTGGGAATACGCAGTATTTT. It translates to CASSQERAVRGNTQYF.

This chain links TRBV12-3 or TRBV12-4 with TRBJ2-7; D is undetermined. V lost 5 bases, J lost 1 base, and 9 bases lay in between. This CDR3 contains 13 residues. The chain's CDR3 is CASSRAQSYEQYF. The CDR3 bases are TGTGCCAGCAGTCGGGCGCAGTCCTACGAGCAGTACTTC.

This chain uses TRBV7-2 with TRBJ1-5, with a weak D call TRBD1 (5 bases). Trimming shortened V by 1 base and J by 2 bases, and 9 bases separated the two germline ends. The CDR3 length is 15 residues. The germline V gene has CDR1 SGHTA and CDR2 FQGNSA. CDR3 residues: CASSLEGSGNQPQHF. CDR3 bases: TGTGCCAGCAGCTTAGAGGGGTCGGGCAATCAGCCCCAGCATTTT. Variable domain in full (rest from reference TRBV7-2 and TRBJ1-5): GAGVSQSPSNKVTEKGKDVELRCDPISGHTALYWYRQSLGQGLEFLIYFQGNSAPDKSGLPSDRFSAERTGGSVSTLTIQRTQQEDSAVYLCASSLEGSGNQPQHFGDGTRLSIL.

This clone was seen a single time. This chain connects TRBV30 to TRBJ2-7, with 8 bases matching TRBD1. CDR3 length: 17 residues. V trimming: 5 bases; J trimming: 2 bases; junction bases outside the gene matches: 17. In germline, CDR1 is GTSNPN, CDR2 SVGIG (reference sequence). This CDR3 reads CAWSALGRGQVPYEQYF. The CDR3 DNA follows: TGTGCCTGGTCCGCCCTGGGCAGGGGGCAGGTTCCCTACGAGCAGTACTTC.